This TCR beta chain was obtained from a study of blood T cell repertoires in COVID-19. Study in general: PBMCs, B-cell-depleted T cells, or T cells were the source of the cDNA or gDNA that made up the material.

In the source study's methods: Quantification of nucleated cells was approximated via reference gene primer amplification. Repertoires were generated with immunoSEQ multiplex PCR, while TCRdb's copy carries only in-frame clones and drops some. The V and J calls and clone size come from that table; D and trimming were worked out from the DNA. The table includes fewer than 500,000 clones, roughly 77% detected once. V trimming: 0 bases; J trimming: 2 bases; junction bases outside the gene matches: 4. The V gene's germline CDR1 is LGHDT and CDR2 YNNKEL (reference sequence). This CDR3 is built from 15 residues.

The source of this sequence is a human donor with acute or convalescent COVID-19. The donor label of this sample is uncertain. The V call is TRBV3-1 (or the pseudogene TRBV3-2), the J call TRBJ2-7; 7 nucleotides align to TRBD1. Sequencing used peripheral blood. The CDR3 is CASSQDPGTAYEQYF. As DNA, the CDR3 is TGTGCCAGCAGCCAAGATCCTGGGACAGCCTACGAGCAGTACTTC.